This T cell receptor (beta chain) was identified during a study of human T cells and chemical hapten exposure. Study context: Patients had diphenylcyclopropenone applied to the scalp weekly throughout the approximately 24-week study.

TCRdb used MiXCR to reprocess the RACE reads, holding one entry per CDR3 protein. The sample lists roughly 45,000 distinct CDR3 sequences, less than 9.5% occurring once. Germline V gene lookup returns CDR1 LNHNV and CDR2 YYDKDF (reference sequence). This CDR3 has 15 amino acids. Trimming shortened V by 1 base and J by 0 bases, and 4 bases separated the two germline ends. This clonotype was recorded at least ten times. Noted time point: patch test 1, 2 weeks after DPC sensitization. The treatment is: therapeutic diphenylcyclopropenone sensitization with weekly scalp DPC. This chain uses TRBV15 with TRBJ2-6, with D unclear. The sequencing here drew on whole blood, taken in connection with sensitization to the hapten diphenylcyclopropenone (DPC). The TCR comes from a woman aged 45-65 years with alopecia areata. Some clones in this sample may be carry-over from other donors' samples. The CDR3 sequence: CATSRVSSGANVLTF. In DNA, the CDR3 is TGTGCCACCAGCAGAGTCTCCTCTGGGGCCAACGTCCTGACTTTC.